A selection of T cell receptor beta chains follows, all from one sample in a study of cytomegalovirus exposure and HLA in healthy donors. Repertoires were generated with immunoSEQ multiplex PCR, while TCRdb's copy carries only in-frame clones and drops some. The sample carries about 120,000 clones, over 8.5% recorded once. Input material: PBMCs. The receptor source for this set is a woman aged 35 to 49 in good health and CMV-seropositive. Each CDR3 is given with its conserved first and last residue. Fields, in order: V gene, CDR3 protein.

>TRBV6-1
CASSVRQGVILDSNQPQHF
>TRBV27
CASSLLLATNEKLFF
>TRBV9
CASSVGGSSGNTIYF
>TRBV4-1
CASSQGPAAEKLFF
>TRBV6-4
CASSARGGTEAFF
>TRBV20-1
CSARDTGGETF
>TRBV6-1
CASRQINTEAFF
>TRBV2
CASSRTGGGYGYTF
>TRBV2
CASSEGSYGYTF
>TRBV4-1
CASSQDPQDNSPLHF
>TRBV4-1
CASSQDSRITLADEQFF
>TRBV30
CACLQGAQFGELFF
>TRBV18
CASSPFTTGTYSPLHF
>TRBV7-9
CASSPPDSSRLELFF
>TRBV11-2
CASSPWRGTEAFF
>TRBV27
CASTLTALNTEAFF
>TRBV30
CAWRWGQVNTGELFF
>TRBV29-1
CSASSTSGYTGELFF
>TRBV5-4
CASSLLSGLTGGWSGELFF
>TRBV28
CASTISGAYNEQFF
>TRBV6-1
CASSEDWGVSSPLHF
>TRBV25-1
CASSEGGIGGPQHF
>TRBV5-1
CASSLQVLNTEAFF
>TRBV18
CASSPGPRGGLTSYNEQFF
>TRBV5-1
CASSIQPGGISYGYTF
>TRBV12-5
CASGFFGAGGPWETQYF
>TRBV6-1
CASTPSQGGNYGYTF
>TRBV6-5
CASSPGSHYEQYF
>TRBV19
CASSIATLNTEAFF
>TRBV9
CASSPYGGAEQYF
>TRBV19
CASTHRGAATEAFF
>TRBV6-1
CAGDREGTEAFF
>TRBV5-8
CASSLEVGTRHEKLFF
>TRBV6-5
CASSRSGTLRGTQYF
>TRBV4-2
CASSQGTDPYYEQYF
>TRBV11-3
CASSFGGQGGTYEQYF
>TRBV27
CASSLSVTFWTANTGELFF
>TRBV27
CASSRTSGGPETQYF
>TRBV2
CASSDGRGIDEQFF